This T cell receptor (beta chain) is from a study of tumor and adjacent non-tumor tissue in lung cancer. This CDR3 spans 18 amino acids. The germline V gene has CDR1 SGHRS and CDR2 YFSETQ. This sample's RNA came from whole unsorted tissue. TCRbeta libraries were built with three rounds of nested PCR, modified from ARM-PCR. TCRdb re-called the multiplex PCR reads with MiXCR, one entry per CDR3 protein. This sample has 65,000 to 95,000 distinct CDR3 sequences, with over 75% found just once. Comment on this clonotype: A read error may produce the germline difference seen at one junction end.

The rearrangement links TRBV5-1 to TRBJ2-6, with D maybe TRBD1 (6 bases). The specimen sequenced was lung tumor tissue. This clonotype originated in a woman aged 45-59 years with non-small cell lung cancer. The CDR3 spells CASSRQGTSGSGPNVLIF. The CDR3 bases are TGCGCCAGCAGCCGCCAGGGGACCTCTGGCTCTGGGCCCAACGTCCTGATTTTC. Complete variable domain (other parts from reference TRBV5-1 and TRBJ2-6): KAGVTQTPRYLIKTRGQQVTLSCSPISGHRSVSWYQQTPGQGLQFLFEYFSETQRNKGNFPGRFSGRQFSNSRSEMNVSTLELGDSALYLCASSRQGTSGSGPNVLIFGAGSRLTVL.